A single sample is the source of the 13 T cell receptor beta chains below, sequenced in a study of blood T cell repertoires in COVID-19 (dated by TCRdb to 2018 to 2021). Library construction relied on the immunoSEQ multiplex PCR assay. In TCRdb, the immuneACCESS table is reduced to in-frame sequences with V and J assigned. These tables do not hold every clone; where another copy was compared, an unresolved V gene accounts for under half, and the others remain unexplained. The sample includes a few hundred thousand clones, with 65% to 90% observed a single time. Of the sample, 3.5% to 4% falls within the top ten clones. The sample taken for sequencing was PBMCs or T cells enriched from blood (not recorded which). The receptors shown here come from a woman between 40 and 55 years old with acute COVID-19.

The chain uses TRBV10-1 and TRBJ2-4, with no clear D. V shed 5 bases and J shed 9 bases, with 14 bases lying between them. The germline V gene has CDR1 WNHNN and CDR2 SYGVQD (reference sequence). The CDR3 contains 13 residues. The CDR3 coding sequence is TGCGCCAGCAGTCTGACCCAAGGAGCCATTCAGTACTTC. Translating gives CASSLTQGAIQYF.

V gene TRBV5-6 combines with J gene TRBJ1-1; D is perhaps TRBD1 (6 bases). Germline V gene sequence: CDR1 SGHDT, CDR2 YYEEEE. V was trimmed by 0 bases and J by 0 bases, leaving 9 bases between them. CDR3 length: 15 residues. The CDR3 region is CASSLGSGVNTEAFF. Written as DNA, the CDR3 is TGTGCCAGCAGCTTGGGTTCAGGGGTGAACACTGAAGCTTTCTTT. Full variable domain (rest looked up from reference TRBV5-6 and TRBJ1-1): DAGVTQSPTHLIKTRGQQVTLRCSPKSGHDTVSWYQQALGQGPQFIFQYYEEEERQRGNFPDRFSGHQFPNYSSELNVNALLLGDSALYLCASSLGSGVNTEAFFGQGTRLTVV.

The chain couples TRBV24-1 to TRBJ2-7; D might be TRBD1 (6 bases). This CDR3 has 15 amino acids. Trimming pared 2 bases from V and 4 bases from J, leaving 14 bases between. The V gene's germline CDR1 is KGHDR and CDR2 SFDVKD. The CDR3 DNA is TGTGCCACCAGTGATTCTAAGACAGGATTATACGAGCAGTACTTC. It codes for CATSDSKTGLYEQYF.

The V call is TRBV28, the J call TRBJ2-7; 8 nucleotides line up with TRBD2. Germline-derived CDR1 and CDR2 are MDHEN and SYDVKM. The CDR3 has 14 amino acids. V was clipped by 6 bases and J by 5 bases; unmatched bases: 9. The CDR3 coding sequence is TGTGCCAGCAGGGATGGGCGGGAGGTCCACGAGCAGTACTTC. It specifies CASRDGREVHEQYF. Based on the CDR3 plus reference TRBV28 and TRBJ2-7, the full variable domain is DVKVTQSSRYLVKRTGEKVFLECVQDMDHENMFWYRQDPGLGLRLIYFSYDVKMKEKGDIPEGYSVSREKKERFSLILESASTNQTSMYLCASRDGREVHEQYFGPGTRLTVT.

The genes are TRBV27 and TRBJ2-5; D perhaps matches TRBD1 (6 bases). In germline, CDR1 is MNHEY, CDR2 SMNVEV (reference sequence). V shed 5 bases and J shed 2 bases, with 12 bases lying between them. The CDR3 is made up of 14 amino acids. CDR3 amino acids: CASSNTRGQETQYF. CDR3 bases: TGTGCCAGCAGTAACACTAGGGGGCAAGAGACCCAGTACTTC.

This clone was detected only once. This chain links TRBV6-1 with TRBJ1-2; perhaps TRBD1 as D (5 bases). Deletions cut 3 bases from V and 8 bases from J, with 13 bases between. The CDR3 runs to 13 residues. Germline CDR1 and CDR2: MNHNS and SASEGT. CDR3 protein: CASSDSGGEGYTF. CDR3 in DNA: TGTGCCAGCAGTGATTCGGGGGGAGAGGGCTACACCTTC.

This chain uses TRBV6-5 with TRBJ2-7; 7 nucleotides align to TRBD2. The CDR3 totals 15 residues. CDR1 and CDR2 (germline): MNHEY, SVGAGI. Germline trimming cut 6 bases from V and 6 bases from J; bases unmatched to any gene: 14. CDR3 protein: CASRRMEGLVREQYF. For the CDR3, the DNA is TGTGCCAGCAGGCGGATGGAAGGACTAGTCCGCGAGCAGTACTTC.

The count of this clone is one. V usage is TRBV29-1 and J usage is TRBJ2-1; possibly TRBD2 for D (5 bases). CDR1 is SQVTM and CDR2 is ANQGSEA in the germline V gene. Trimming took 4 bases from V and 1 from J, leaving 17 bases between them. This CDR3 contains 16 residues. The CDR3 DNA reads as TGCAGCGTTGTTGGCGGGCAAAGCTTTTCCTACAATGAGCAGTTCTTC. As protein: CSVVGGQSFSYNEQFF.

This chain's CDR3 is CASKTGGMNTEAFF. The CDR3, as DNA: TGTGCCAGCAAGACAGGGGGGATGAACACTGAAGCTTTCTTT. V gene TRBV28 combines with J gene TRBJ1-1, with 9 bases fitting TRBD1. The germline V gene encodes CDR1 MDHEN and CDR2 SYDVKM. CDR3 size: 14 residues. J was trimmed by 0 bases and V by 7 bases; bases with no gene match: 3.

V gene TRBV5-1 combines with J gene TRBJ1-2, with 7 nucleotides matching TRBD1. The CDR3 has 15 amino acids. Germline loops: CDR1 SGHRS, CDR2 YFSETQ. Trimming took 0 bases from V and 5 from J; bases not matched to a gene: 7. Here the CDR3 DNA reads TGCGCCAGCAGCTTGGGGGACAGCAGCGTTTATGGCTACACCTTC. Translation gives CASSLGDSSVYGYTF. Full variable domain (outside the CDR3, taken from reference TRBV5-1 and TRBJ1-2): KAGVTQTPRYLIKTRGQQVTLSCSPISGHRSVSWYQQTPGQGLQFLFEYFSETQRNKGNFPGRFSGRQFSNSRSEMNVSTLELGDSALYLCASSLGDSSVYGYTFGSGTRLTVV.

There are many counts of this clone. V and J are TRBV4-1 and TRBJ1-5; 7 bases line up with TRBD1. This CDR3 has 18 amino acids. CDR1 is MGHRA and CDR2 is YSYEKL in the germline V gene. The J segment lost 7 bases and the V segment lost 0 bases, leaving 15 bases of the junction unmatched. CDR3 nucleotide sequence: TGCGCCAGCAGCCAAGAATGGGCCTCCAACAGGGGACACCAGCCCCAGCATTTT. It is translated as CASSQEWASNRGHQPQHF.

V and J are TRBV27 and TRBJ1-2; D is undetermined. The CDR3 spans 14 residues. CDR1 MNHEY and CDR2 SMNVEV come from the germline V gene (reference sequence). V shed 7 bases and J shed 4 bases, with 16 bases lying between them. The CDR3 region is CASTQHRGSYGYTF. The CDR3, as DNA: TGTGCCAGCACCCAGCATCGGGGAAGCTATGGCTACACCTTC.

The chain combines TRBV5-8 with TRBJ1-3, with D perhaps TRBD1 (5 bases). V lost 4 bases and J lost 0, with 11 bases in between. This CDR3 is built from 15 residues. CDR1 and CDR2 (germline): SGHTS, YDEGEE. The CDR3 region is CASSADSFSGNTIYF. The CDR3, as DNA: TGTGCCAGCAGCGCAGACAGCTTCTCTGGAAACACCATATATTTT.